The clone carrying this T cell receptor beta chain was picked up many times. The data were taken from a study of naive and memory T cell subsets. Whole-blood samples were 2 to 2.5 ml of peripheral blood from healthy adult volunteers. The library had UMIs added by 3' ligation of an oligonucleotide to TCR cDNA. Unsorted total RNA, roughly 1 to 1000 ng, was DNase treated before reverse transcription. Alpha and beta constant region primers primed reverse transcription for blood and skin samples. Four PCR rounds used nested alpha and beta constant region primers plus the SP2 primer. One entry per CDR3 protein, called by TCRdb with MiXCR from the 5' RACE reads. Counted here are about 21,000 distinct CDR3 sequences, about 4% occurring once; the ten biggest clones make up 7.8%. This CDR3 comprises 13 residues. With 4 bases removed from V and 1 base from J, the gap between germline ends came to 10 bases. CDR1 and CDR2 (germline): SQVTM, ANQGSEA.

The rearrangement uses TRBV29-1 and TRBJ2-5, with D uncertain. The TCR sequence derives from a male donor in good health. The DNA for the CDR3 is TGCAGCGTTGTTCGACATTTCCAAGAGACCCAGTACTTC. It translates to CSVVRHFQETQYF.